This T cell receptor beta chain was found in a study of blood T cell repertoires in COVID-19. On the study more broadly: Italy, Spain and the United States were the sources of the convalescent and acute COVID-19 samples. T cells, B-cell-depleted T cells, or PBMCs supplied cDNA or gDNA.

Here immunoSEQ multiplex PCR was the method, and the copy in TCRdb shows in-frame clones only, minus some. This table has 150,000 to 250,000 clones, approximately 85% appearing once. The CDR3 runs to 16 residues. The ends lost 3 bases at V and 8 bases at J; junction bases unmatched: 16. Germline-derived CDR1 and CDR2 are SGDLS and YYNGEE. The clonotype was recovered from a man in his forties who had recovered from COVID-19. Source material: PBMCs or T cells enriched from blood (not recorded which). This chain connects TRBV9 to TRBJ1-2, with 7 bases aligning to TRBD1. For the CDR3, the DNA is TGTGCCAGCAGCGCCCCGGGGCTGGACAGGCTTGGAGGCTACACCTTC. As protein: CASSAPGLDRLGGYTF.